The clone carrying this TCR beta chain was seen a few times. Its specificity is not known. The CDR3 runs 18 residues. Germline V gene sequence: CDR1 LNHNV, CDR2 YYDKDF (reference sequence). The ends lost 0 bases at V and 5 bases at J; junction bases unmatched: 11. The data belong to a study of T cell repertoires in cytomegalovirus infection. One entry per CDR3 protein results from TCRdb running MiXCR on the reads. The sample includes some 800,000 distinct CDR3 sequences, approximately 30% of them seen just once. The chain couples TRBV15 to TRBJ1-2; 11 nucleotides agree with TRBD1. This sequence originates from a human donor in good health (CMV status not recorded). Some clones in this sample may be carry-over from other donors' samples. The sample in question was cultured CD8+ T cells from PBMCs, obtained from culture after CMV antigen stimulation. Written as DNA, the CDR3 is TGTGCCACCAGCAGAGACACACCTCCGGGACAGGGGGTATATGGCTACACCTTC. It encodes CATSRDTPPGQGVYGYTF.